Listed below are T cell receptor beta chains from one sample, sequenced in a study of Graves' ophthalmopathy and Graves' hyperthyroidism. Using its own MiXCR run on the multiplex PCR reads, TCRdb lists one record per CDR3 protein. The data show 240,000 or so distinct CDR3 sequences, 40% to 50% seen once. The sequencing sample was made of peripheral blood. These receptors were obtained from an adult man with Graves' ophthalmopathy. Both conserved end residues are part of each CDR3. The D gene is left open where the match is weak.

CASSVRQGHFEQYF,TRBV6-6,.,14
CSAPLQGARGYTF,TRBV20-1,TRBD1,13
CSARDTASTNEQYF,TRBV20-1,.,14
CASSQNPGQGYEQYF,TRBV4-2,TRBD1,15
CASSPSNSNQPQHF,TRBV18,.,14
CASSPWKTYEQYF,TRBV25-1,.,13
CASSHRGETEAFF,TRBV28,TRBD1,13
CASSHPAMIVGYTF,TRBV4-1,.,14
CASSLGQTGSTNYGYTF,TRBV7-9,.,17
CASSNLVGEQYF,TRBV18,.,12
CASSLRGALNTEAFF,TRBV7-9,.,15
CAISDVPREAFF,TRBV10-3,.,12
CASSLGREQYF,TRBV12-3/TRBV12-4,.,11
CAISEAGTANYEQYF,TRBV2,TRBD1,15
CAISTGLAGGGAGTQYF,TRBV10-3,TRBD2,17
CASSQSRGRQYF,TRBV14,.,12
CASSLWTSRYEQYF,TRBV7-9,TRBD2,14
CASSLAPDSSYNSPLHF,TRBV5-1,.,17
CASSPEFGTPQETQYF,TRBV5-1,.,16
CASSPQGSNNLPLHF,TRBV2,.,15
CASSPRGSGSTGELFF,TRBV19,.,16
CASSRGDEQYF,TRBV7-7,.,11
CASSLAGGLAGEQYF,TRBV7-6,TRBD2,15
CASSRSSPGNTIYF,TRBV14,.,14
CASSWGTGTFTGELFF,TRBV5-1,TRBD1,16
CASSVGQGLYEQYF,TRBV6-1,TRBD1,14
CASSLTGTGLLSGANVLTF,TRBV7-3,TRBD1,19
CASRSDRGLSEQYF,TRBV12-3/TRBV12-4,TRBD1,14
CASSVNRGIGWGYTF,TRBV28,TRBD1,15
CSVFTSGSSYEQYF,TRBV20-1,TRBD2,14
CSVEPGEEDTIYF,TRBV29-1,.,13
CASSVNRGNSPLHF,TRBV9,TRBD1,14
CASSLFQGARTEAFF,TRBV12-3/TRBV12-4,TRBD1,15
CASGPEGPYSNQPQHF,TRBV2,.,16
CSATGTGGNYEQYF,TRBV20-1,TRBD1,14
CASSLVGDNSPLHF,TRBV7-2,.,14
CAISDSGGDYGYTF,TRBV10-3,.,14
CASSFPRGGGEQYF,TRBV5-6,.,14
CASSPLRDRDGLGYGYTF,TRBV7-9,TRBD1,18
CANSLTRDRENSPLHF,TRBV9,TRBD1,16
CASRTGGGMTGELFF,TRBV6-4,TRBD2,15
CASSVEREAETQYF,TRBV9,TRBD2,14
CASLTTGNTEAFF,TRBV2,.,13
CATSSPSGTANYGYTF,TRBV15,TRBD1,16
CASSQDLAGTGQYF,TRBV3-1,.,14
CASSMDSTQYF,TRBV5-4,.,11
CASSSRLENTEAFF,TRBV11-2,.,14
CASSRPGTGSYEQYF,TRBV28,.,15
CASSPDDIGELFF,TRBV7-6,.,13
CASSVAQTGPSSYEQYF,TRBV9,TRBD1,17
CASSESGGHSYEQYF,TRBV10-1,.,15
CATSDSRGTGELFF,TRBV24-1,.,14
CASSPRRVPPDETQYF,TRBV7-8,.,16